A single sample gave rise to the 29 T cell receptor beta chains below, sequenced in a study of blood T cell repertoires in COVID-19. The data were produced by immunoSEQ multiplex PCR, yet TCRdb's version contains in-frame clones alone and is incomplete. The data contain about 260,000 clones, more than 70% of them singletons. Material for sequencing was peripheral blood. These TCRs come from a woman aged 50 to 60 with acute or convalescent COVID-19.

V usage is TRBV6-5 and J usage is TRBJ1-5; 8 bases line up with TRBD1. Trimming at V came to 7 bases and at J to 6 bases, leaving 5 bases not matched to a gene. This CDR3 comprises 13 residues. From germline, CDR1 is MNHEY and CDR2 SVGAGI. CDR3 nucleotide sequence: TGTGCCAGCAAAGGACAGGGCACTCAGCCCCAGCATTTT. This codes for CASKGQGTQPQHF.

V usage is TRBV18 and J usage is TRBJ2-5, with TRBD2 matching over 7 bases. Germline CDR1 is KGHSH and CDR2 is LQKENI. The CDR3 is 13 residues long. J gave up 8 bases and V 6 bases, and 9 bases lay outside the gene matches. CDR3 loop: CASSPPSGGTQYF. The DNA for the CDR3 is TGTGCCAGCTCCCCCCCCTCGGGAGGTACCCAGTACTTC.

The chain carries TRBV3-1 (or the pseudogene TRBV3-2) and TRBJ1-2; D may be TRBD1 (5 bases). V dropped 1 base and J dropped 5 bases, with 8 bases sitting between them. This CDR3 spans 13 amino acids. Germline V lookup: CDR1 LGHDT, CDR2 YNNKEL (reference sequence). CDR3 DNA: TGTGCCAGCAGCCAAGTCGGGGGGTATGGCTACACCTTC. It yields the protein CASSQVGGYGYTF.

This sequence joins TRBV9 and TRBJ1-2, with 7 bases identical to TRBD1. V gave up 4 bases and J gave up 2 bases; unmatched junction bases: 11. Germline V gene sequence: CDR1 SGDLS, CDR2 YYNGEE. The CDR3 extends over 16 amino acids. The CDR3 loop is CASSPGGRQSNYGYTF. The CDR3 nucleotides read TGTGCCAGCAGCCCAGGGGGGAGGCAAAGCAACTATGGCTACACCTTC. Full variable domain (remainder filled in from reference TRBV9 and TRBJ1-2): DSGVTQTPKHLITATGQRVTLRCSPRSGDLSVYWYQQSLDQGLQFLIQYYNGEERAKGNILERFSAQQFPDLHSELNLSSLELGDSALYFCASSPGGRQSNYGYTFGSGTRLTVV.

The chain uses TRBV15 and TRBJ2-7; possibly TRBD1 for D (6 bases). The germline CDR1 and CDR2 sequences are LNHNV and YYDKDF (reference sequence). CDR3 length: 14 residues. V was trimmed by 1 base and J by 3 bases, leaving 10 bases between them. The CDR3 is CATSRGGRVYEQYF. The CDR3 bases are TGTGCCACCAGCAGAGGGGGGCGGGTCTACGAGCAGTACTTC.

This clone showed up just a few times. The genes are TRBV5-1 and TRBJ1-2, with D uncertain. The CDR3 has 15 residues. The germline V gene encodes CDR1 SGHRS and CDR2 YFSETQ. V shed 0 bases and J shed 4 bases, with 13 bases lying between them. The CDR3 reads CASSLGGKGGYGYTF. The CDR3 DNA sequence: TGCGCCAGCAGCTTGGGCGGCAAAGGAGGCTATGGCTACACCTTC.

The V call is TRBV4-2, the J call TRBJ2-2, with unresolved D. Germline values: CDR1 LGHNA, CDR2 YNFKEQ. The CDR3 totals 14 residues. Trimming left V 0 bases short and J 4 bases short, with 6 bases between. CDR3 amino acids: CASSQESGTGELFF. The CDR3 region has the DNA TGTGCCAGCAGCCAAGAGTCCGGCACCGGGGAGCTGTTTTTT.

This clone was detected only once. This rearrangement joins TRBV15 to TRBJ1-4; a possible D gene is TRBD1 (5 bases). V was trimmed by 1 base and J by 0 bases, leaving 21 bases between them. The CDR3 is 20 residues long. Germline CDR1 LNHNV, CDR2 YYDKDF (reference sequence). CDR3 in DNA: TGTGCCACCAGCAGAGTTCCGTTAAGAACAGGTGCTGCAACTAATGAAAAACTGTTTTTT. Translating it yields CATSRVPLRTGAATNEKLFF.

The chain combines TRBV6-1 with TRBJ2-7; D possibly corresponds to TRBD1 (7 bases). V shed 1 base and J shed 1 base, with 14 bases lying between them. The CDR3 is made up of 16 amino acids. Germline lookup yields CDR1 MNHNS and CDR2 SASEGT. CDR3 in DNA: TGTGCCAGCAGTGAAGTTACGGCAGGGGGGTCCTACGAGCAGTACTTC. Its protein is CASSEVTAGGSYEQYF.

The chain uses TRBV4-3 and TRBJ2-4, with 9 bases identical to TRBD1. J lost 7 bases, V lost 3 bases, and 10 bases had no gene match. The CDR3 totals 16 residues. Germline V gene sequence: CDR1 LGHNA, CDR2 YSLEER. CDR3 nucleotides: TGCGCCAGCAGCCAGTGGGAAGGGACAGGGATGAACATTCAGTACTTC. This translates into CASSQWEGTGMNIQYF.

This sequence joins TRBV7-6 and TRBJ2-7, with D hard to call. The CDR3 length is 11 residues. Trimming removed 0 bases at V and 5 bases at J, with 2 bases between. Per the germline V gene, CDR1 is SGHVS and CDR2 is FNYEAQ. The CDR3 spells CASSLANEQYF. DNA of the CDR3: TGTGCCAGCAGCTTAGCTAACGAGCAGTACTTC.

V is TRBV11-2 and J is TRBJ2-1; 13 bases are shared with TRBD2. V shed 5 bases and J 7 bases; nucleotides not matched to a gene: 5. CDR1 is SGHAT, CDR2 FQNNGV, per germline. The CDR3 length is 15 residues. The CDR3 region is CASSGGTSGMNEQFF. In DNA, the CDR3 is TGTGCCAGCAGCGGTGGGACTAGCGGGATGAATGAGCAGTTCTTC.

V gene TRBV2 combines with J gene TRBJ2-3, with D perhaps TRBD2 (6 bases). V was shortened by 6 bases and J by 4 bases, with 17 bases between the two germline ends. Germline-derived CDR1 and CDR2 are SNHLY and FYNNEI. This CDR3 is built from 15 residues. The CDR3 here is CASRTGLQRADTQYF. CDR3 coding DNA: TGTGCCAGCAGGACGGGACTCCAAAGGGCAGATACGCAGTATTTT.

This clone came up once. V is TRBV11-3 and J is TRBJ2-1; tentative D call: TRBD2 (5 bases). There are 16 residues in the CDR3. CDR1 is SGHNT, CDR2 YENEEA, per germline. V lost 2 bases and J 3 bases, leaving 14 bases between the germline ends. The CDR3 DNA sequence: TGTGCCAGCAGCTTAAATACCCATGGAGGCTACAATGAGCAGTTCTTC. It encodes CASSLNTHGGYNEQFF.

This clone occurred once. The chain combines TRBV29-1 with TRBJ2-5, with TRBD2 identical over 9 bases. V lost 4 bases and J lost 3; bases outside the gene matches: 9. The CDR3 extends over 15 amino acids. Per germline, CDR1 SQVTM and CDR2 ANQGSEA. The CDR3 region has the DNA TGCAGCGTTGCTAAGGGGACTAGCTTTGAAGAGACCCAGTACTTC. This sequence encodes CSVAKGTSFEETQYF.

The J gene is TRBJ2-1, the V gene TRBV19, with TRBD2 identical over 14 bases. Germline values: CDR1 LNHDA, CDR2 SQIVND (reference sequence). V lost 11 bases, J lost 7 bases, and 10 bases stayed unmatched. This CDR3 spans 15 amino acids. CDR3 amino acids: CASRLAGGGRNEQFF. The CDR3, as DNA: TGTGCCTCCCGACTAGCGGGAGGGGGGCGGAATGAGCAGTTCTTC.

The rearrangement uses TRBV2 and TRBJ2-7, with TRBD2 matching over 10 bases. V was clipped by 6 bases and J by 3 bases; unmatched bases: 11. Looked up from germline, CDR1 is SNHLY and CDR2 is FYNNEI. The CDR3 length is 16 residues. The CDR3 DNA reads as TGTGCCAGCAGCGGTTCACTAGCGGGAACATACTACGAGCAGTACTTC. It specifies CASSGSLAGTYYEQYF.

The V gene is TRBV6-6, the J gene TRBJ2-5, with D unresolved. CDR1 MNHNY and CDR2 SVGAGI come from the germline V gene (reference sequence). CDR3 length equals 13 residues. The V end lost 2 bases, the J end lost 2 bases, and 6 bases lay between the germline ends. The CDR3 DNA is TGTGCCAGCAGTTACCGAGAACAAGAGACCCAGTACTTC. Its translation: CASSYREQETQYF.

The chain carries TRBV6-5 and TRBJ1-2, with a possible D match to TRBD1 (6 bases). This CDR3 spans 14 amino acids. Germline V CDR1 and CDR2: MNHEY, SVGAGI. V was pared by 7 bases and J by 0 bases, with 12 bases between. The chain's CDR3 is CASTQGGTNYGYTF. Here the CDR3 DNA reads TGTGCCAGCACACAGGGCGGCACTAACTATGGCTACACCTTC.

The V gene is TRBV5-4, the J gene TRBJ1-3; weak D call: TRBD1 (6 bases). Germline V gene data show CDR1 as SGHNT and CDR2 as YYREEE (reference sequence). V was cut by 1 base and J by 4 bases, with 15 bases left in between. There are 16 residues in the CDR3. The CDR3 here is CASSLSVGTQGNTIYF. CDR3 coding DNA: TGTGCCAGCAGCTTGAGTGTCGGGACACAAGGAAACACCATATATTTT.

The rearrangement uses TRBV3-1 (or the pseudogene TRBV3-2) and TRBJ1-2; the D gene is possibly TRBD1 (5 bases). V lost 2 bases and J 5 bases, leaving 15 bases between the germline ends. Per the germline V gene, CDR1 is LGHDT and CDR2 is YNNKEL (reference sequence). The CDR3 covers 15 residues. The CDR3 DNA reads TGTGCCAGCAGCCAATCCCTCAGGGCTGAGTATGGCTACACCTTC. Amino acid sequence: CASSQSLRAEYGYTF.

The CDR3 loop is CATSTSTGPNQPQHF. The CDR3 coding sequence is TGTGCCACCTCAACGTCGACAGGGCCAAATCAGCCCCAGCATTTT. The chain has TRBV19 and TRBJ1-5, with 7 bases that match TRBD1. Trimming removed 10 bases from V and 4 bases from J; junction bases left unmatched: 13. Germline-derived CDR1 and CDR2 are LNHDA and SQIVND (reference sequence). The CDR3 sequence is 15 residues long.

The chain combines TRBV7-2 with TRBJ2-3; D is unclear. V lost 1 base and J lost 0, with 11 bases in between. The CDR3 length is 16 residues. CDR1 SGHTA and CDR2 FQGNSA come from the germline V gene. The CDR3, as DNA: TGTGCCAGCAGCTTAGTCCAGCGCCTTAGCACAGATACGCAGTATTTT. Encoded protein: CASSLVQRLSTDTQYF.

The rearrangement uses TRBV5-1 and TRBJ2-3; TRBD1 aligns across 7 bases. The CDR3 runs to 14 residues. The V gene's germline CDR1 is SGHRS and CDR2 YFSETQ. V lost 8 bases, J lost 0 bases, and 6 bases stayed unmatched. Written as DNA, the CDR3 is TGCGCCAGTTTACAGGGGTCTAGCACAGATACGCAGTATTTT. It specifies CASLQGSSTDTQYF.

The CDR3 is CASVWGAGNTEAFF. In nucleotides, the CDR3 is TGTGCCAGCGTATGGGGCGCAGGGAACACTGAAGCTTTCTTT. The chain joins TRBV6-5 to TRBJ1-1; a possible D gene is TRBD1 (5 bases). Germline lookup yields CDR1 MNHEY and CDR2 SVGAGI. The CDR3 sequence is 14 residues long. V dropped 8 bases and J dropped 1 base, with 14 bases sitting between them.

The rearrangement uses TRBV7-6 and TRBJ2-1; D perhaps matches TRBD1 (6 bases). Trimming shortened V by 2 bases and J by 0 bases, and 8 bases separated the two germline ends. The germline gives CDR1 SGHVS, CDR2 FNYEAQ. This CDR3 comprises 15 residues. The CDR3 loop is CASSLQGTSYNEQFF. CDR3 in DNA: TGTGCCAGCAGCTTACAGGGGACCTCCTACAATGAGCAGTTCTTC.

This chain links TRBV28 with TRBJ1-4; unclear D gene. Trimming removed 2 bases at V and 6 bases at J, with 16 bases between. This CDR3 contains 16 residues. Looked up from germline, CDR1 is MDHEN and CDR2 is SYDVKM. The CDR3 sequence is CASSLTGVPSDEKLFF. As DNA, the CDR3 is TGTGCCAGCAGTTTAACCGGGGTACCATCCGATGAAAAACTGTTTTTT.

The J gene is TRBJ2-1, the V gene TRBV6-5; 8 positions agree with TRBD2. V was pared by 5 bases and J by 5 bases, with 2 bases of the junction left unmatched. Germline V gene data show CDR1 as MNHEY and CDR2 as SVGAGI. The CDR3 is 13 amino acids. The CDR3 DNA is TGTGCCAGCAGTCGTAGCGGGAACAATGAGCAGTTCTTC. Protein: CASSRSGNNEQFF.

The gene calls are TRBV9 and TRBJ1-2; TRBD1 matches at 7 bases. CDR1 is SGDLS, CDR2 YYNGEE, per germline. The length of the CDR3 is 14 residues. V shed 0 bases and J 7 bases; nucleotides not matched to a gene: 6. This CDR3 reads CASSVAGQFRGYTF. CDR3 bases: TGTGCCAGCAGCGTAGCGGGACAGTTCCGTGGCTACACCTTC.